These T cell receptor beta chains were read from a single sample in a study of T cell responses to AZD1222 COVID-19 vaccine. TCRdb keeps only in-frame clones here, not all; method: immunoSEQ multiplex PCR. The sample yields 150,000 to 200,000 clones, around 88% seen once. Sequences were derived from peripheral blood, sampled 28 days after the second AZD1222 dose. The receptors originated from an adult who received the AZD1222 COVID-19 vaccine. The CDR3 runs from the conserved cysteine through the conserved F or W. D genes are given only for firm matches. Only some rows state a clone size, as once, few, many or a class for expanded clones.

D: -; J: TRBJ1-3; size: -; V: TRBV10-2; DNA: TGCGCCAGCAGCGATTACAGGGAACACACCATATATTTT; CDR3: CASSDYREHTIYF
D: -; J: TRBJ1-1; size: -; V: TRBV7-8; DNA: TGTGCCAGCAGCTTACGGGAGTGGAGCACTGAAGCTTTCTTT; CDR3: CASSLREWSTEAFF
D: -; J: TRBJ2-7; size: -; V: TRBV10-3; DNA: TGTGCCATCAAAGGACCGATCTCCTACGAGCAGTACTTC; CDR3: CAIKGPISYEQYF
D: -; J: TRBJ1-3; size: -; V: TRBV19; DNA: TGTGCCAGTAGTACCGGACTGATCCCTGGAAACACCATATATTTT; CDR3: CASSTGLIPGNTIYF
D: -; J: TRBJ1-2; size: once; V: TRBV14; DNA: TGTGCCAGCAGCCAAGGATCCGGTGTGTATGGCTACACCTTC; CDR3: CASSQGSGVYGYTF
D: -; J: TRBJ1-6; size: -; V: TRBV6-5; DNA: TGTGCCTCGGCGGATAGCTCCTATAATTCACCCCTCCACTTT; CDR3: CASADSSYNSPLHF
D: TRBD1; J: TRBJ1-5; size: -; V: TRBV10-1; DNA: TGCGCCAGCAGTGGGGACAGGGGGTCGAAGAACAATCAGCCCCAGCATTTT; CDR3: CASSGDRGSKNNQPQHF
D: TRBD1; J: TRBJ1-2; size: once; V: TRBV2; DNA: TGTGCCAGCAGTCCGCAGACAGGGAGTAGGCATAATGGCTACACCTTC; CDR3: CASSPQTGSRHNGYTF
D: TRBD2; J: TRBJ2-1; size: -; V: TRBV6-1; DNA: TGTGCCAGCAGTGAAGACGTAAGGGGGAAGCGGGGGCTAAACAATGAGCAGTTCTTC; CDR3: CASSEDVRGKRGLNNEQFF
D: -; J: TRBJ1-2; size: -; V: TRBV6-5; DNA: TGTGCCAGCAGTTACTCAGGGGGCTATGGCTACACCTTC; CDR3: CASSYSGGYGYTF
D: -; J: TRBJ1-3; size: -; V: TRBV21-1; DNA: TGTGCCAGCAGCAACTGGCGGAGCTCTGGAAACACCATATATTTT; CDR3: CASSNWRSSGNTIYF
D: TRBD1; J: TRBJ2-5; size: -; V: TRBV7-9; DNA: TGTGCCAGCAGCTTAATGGACAGGGAAGAGACCCAGTACTTC; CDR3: CASSLMDREETQYF
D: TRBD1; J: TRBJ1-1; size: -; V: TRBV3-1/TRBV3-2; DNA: TGTGCCAGCAGCCAAGATGTCGGACAGGGATATTTCTTT; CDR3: CASSQDVGQGYFF
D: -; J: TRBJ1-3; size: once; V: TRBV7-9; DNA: TGTGCCAGCAGTTCACAGGGATCTGGAAACACCATATATTTT; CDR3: CASSSQGSGNTIYF
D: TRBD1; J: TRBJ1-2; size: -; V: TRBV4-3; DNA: TGCGCCAGCAGCCAAGTACCGGGACAGGGAAATTTGCATGGCTACACCTTC; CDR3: CASSQVPGQGNLHGYTF
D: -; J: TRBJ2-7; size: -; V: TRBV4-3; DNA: TGCGCCAGCAGCCGTTTTCGAGACGGTACCTACGAGCAGTACTTC; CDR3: CASSRFRDGTYEQYF
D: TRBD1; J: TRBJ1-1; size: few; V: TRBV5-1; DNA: TGCGCCAGCAGCTCGGGCCGGGCGGACAGGCGGGGGACTGAAGCTTTCTTT; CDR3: CASSSGRADRRGTEAFF
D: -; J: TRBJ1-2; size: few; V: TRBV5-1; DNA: TGCGCCAGCAGCCAACTCTCGAGTCAAGGCTACACCTTC; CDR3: CASSQLSSQGYTF
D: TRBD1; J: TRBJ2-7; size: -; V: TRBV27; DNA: TGTGCCAGCCCTTGGGATGGGACAGGGTGCTACGAGCAGTACTTC; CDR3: CASPWDGTGCYEQYF
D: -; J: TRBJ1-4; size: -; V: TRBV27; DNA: TGTGCCAGCAGTTTCTTTCCCACCGCAGCTAATGAAAAACTGTTTTTT; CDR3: CASSFFPTAANEKLFF
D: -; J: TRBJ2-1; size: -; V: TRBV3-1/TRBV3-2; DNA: TGTGCCAGCAGCCGAGGGACTCCCAATGAGCAGTTCTTC; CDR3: CASSRGTPNEQFF
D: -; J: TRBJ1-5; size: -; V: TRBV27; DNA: TGTGCCAGCAGTTTATCGGGGGTAAGGCCCCAGCATTTT; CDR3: CASSLSGVRPQHF
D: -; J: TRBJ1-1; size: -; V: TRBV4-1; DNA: TGCGCCAGCAGCCAGGAAGACACAATCGACACTGAAGCTTTCTTT; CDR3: CASSQEDTIDTEAFF
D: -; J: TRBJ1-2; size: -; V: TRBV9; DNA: TGTGCCAGCAGCGTAGCTACAGGAGAATATATAGGCTATGGCTACACCTTC; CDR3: CASSVATGEYIGYGYTF
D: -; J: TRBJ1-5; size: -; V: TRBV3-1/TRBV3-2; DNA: TGTGCCAGCAGCCAGACGGGCAATCAGCCCCAGCATTTT; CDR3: CASSQTGNQPQHF
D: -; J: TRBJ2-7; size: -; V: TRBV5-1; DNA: TGCGCCAGCAGCGGTGGCCCGGGGTCCTACGAGCAGTACTTC; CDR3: CASSGGPGSYEQYF
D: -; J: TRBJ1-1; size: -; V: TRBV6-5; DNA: TGTGCCAGCATATTTGCAACGGTGAACACTGAAGCTTTCTTT; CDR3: CASIFATVNTEAFF
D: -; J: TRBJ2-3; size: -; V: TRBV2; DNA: TGTGCCAGCCTTCCGCTAGCGCATTACACAGATACGCAGTATTTT; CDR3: CASLPLAHYTDTQYF
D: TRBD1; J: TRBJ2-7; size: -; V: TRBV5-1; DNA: TGCGCCAGCAGCTCCGGGACAGGGCTGCCCTACGAGCAGTACTTC; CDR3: CASSSGTGLPYEQYF
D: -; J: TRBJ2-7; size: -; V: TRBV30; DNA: TGTGCCTGGAGAACCAGGGGAGCGTACGAGCAGTACTTC; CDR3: CAWRTRGAYEQYF